The 26 T cell receptor beta chains reported below all come from one sample, sequenced in a study of shared clonotypes between healthy human individuals. Sequencing was performed with immunoSEQ multiplex PCR; in TCRdb, only in-frame clones are kept and a portion is missing. The table has some 1 million clones, approximately 70% seen once; the top ten hold around 1.4%. The specimen sequenced was memory CD4+ T cells sorted from blood. Subset: CD45RA-negative fraction. Receptors were obtained from a man aged 18 to 29 in good health.

This clone was counted a few times. Other DNA sequences from this sample encode an identical CDR3 as well. The J gene is TRBJ1-6, the V gene TRBV11-2; 9 bases map to TRBD1. V dropped 1 base and J dropped 11; count of bases not matched to a gene: 0. The CDR3 sequence is 13 residues long. Germline CDR1 SGHAT, CDR2 FQNNGV. The chain's CDR3 is CASSLGTGAPLHF. The CDR3 DNA sequence: TGTGCCAGCAGCTTAGGGACAGGGGCACCCCTCCACTTT. The variable domain in full, with the rest retrieved from reference TRBV11-2 and TRBJ1-6, is EAGVAQSPRYKIIEKRQSVAFWCNPISGHATLYWYQQILGQGPKLLIQFQNNGVVDDSQLPKDRFSAERLKGVDSTLKIQPAKLEDSAVYLCASSLGTGAPLHFGNGTRLTVT.

The chain recombines TRBV5-1 with TRBJ1-6; TRBD1 matches 7 bases. This CDR3 has 15 amino acids. Germline V gene sequence: CDR1 SGHRS, CDR2 YFSETQ. V lost 0 bases and J lost 9; bases outside the gene matches: 6. Written as DNA, the CDR3 is TGCGCCAGCAGCTTGGAAGGGGGCATAGGTTCACCCCTCCACTTT. Translated, it gives CASSLEGGIGSPLHF.

The chain joins TRBV7-9 to TRBJ2-5, with 11 positions matching TRBD2. The CDR3 consists of 16 residues. Per the germline V gene, CDR1 is SEHNR and CDR2 is FQNEAQ (reference sequence). V was clipped by 5 bases and J by 5 bases; unmatched bases: 10. Written as DNA, the CDR3 is TGTGCCAGCAGCAAAGGGACTAGCGGCCCTCGCGAGACCCAGTACTTC. It codes for CASSKGTSGPRETQYF.

The V gene is TRBV30, the J gene TRBJ2-7, with D unresolved. The CDR3 has 12 amino acids. Germline-derived CDR1 and CDR2 are GTSNPN and SVGIG (reference sequence). V shed 2 bases and J shed 7 bases, with 12 bases lying between them. The CDR3 here is CAWSPEPLEQYF. Written as DNA, the CDR3 is TGTGCCTGGAGTCCGGAGCCCCTTGAGCAGTACTTC.

Only a few counts were recorded for this clone. V is TRBV19 and J is TRBJ1-5, with D unresolved. Germline V lookup: CDR1 LNHDA, CDR2 SQIVND (reference sequence). This CDR3 has 14 residues. Trimming removed 6 bases from V and 2 bases from J, with 11 bases in between. CDR3 sequence reads: CASRDARGNQPQHF. The CDR3 DNA follows: TGTGCCAGTAGGGACGCTAGGGGCAATCAGCCCCAGCATTTT.

V and J are TRBV10-1 and TRBJ2-7; D ambiguous. The CDR3 is 12 residues long. V dropped 2 bases and J dropped 4 bases, with 6 bases sitting between them. Germline CDR1 WNHNN, CDR2 SYGVQD (reference sequence). Written as DNA, the CDR3 is TGCGCCAGCAGTGAGAACCAATACGAGCAGTACTTC. Protein sequence: CASSENQYEQYF.

The CDR3 DNA reads TGTGCCAGCAGCGTATTAAGCGGGGGTGCTAATGAAAAACTGTTTTTT. Its protein product is CASSVLSGGANEKLFF. V gene TRBV9 combines with J gene TRBJ1-4, with TRBD1 as a possible D gene (5 bases). This CDR3 is 16 amino acids long. The germline gives CDR1 SGDLS, CDR2 YYNGEE. V dropped 1 base and J dropped 3 bases, with 13 bases sitting between them.

The rearrangement uses TRBV18 and TRBJ1-6, with D tentatively TRBD1 (5 bases). The CDR3 extends over 15 amino acids. Trimming removed 1 base at V and 3 bases at J, with 7 bases between. CDR1 KGHSH and CDR2 LQKENI come from the germline V gene. The CDR3 region has the DNA TGTGCCAGCTCACCACAGGGGAGCTATAATTCACCCCTCCACTTT. Its protein is CASSPQGSYNSPLHF.

This chain joins TRBV9 and TRBJ2-5; 10 bases fit TRBD1. In germline, CDR1 is SGDLS, CDR2 YYNGEE. V was clipped by 4 bases and J by 5 bases; unmatched bases: 8. The CDR3 extends over 15 amino acids. In nucleotides, the CDR3 is TGTGCCAGCAGCCCCACGGGACAGGGGTGGGAGACCCAGTACTTC. This sequence encodes CASSPTGQGWETQYF. Complete variable domain (other parts from reference TRBV9 and TRBJ2-5): DSGVTQTPKHLITATGQRVTLRCSPRSGDLSVYWYQQSLDQGLQFLIQYYNGEERAKGNILERFSAQQFPDLHSELNLSSLELGDSALYFCASSPTGQGWETQYFGPGTRLLVL.

This clone was detected only once. CDR3 sequence (DNA): TGCGCCAGCAGCCGCGCAGTAGCGGGAGCAAACAATGAGCAGTTCTTC. Protein product: CASSRAVAGANNEQFF. V and J are TRBV5-1 and TRBJ2-1; 9 nucleotides align to TRBD2. Germline loops: CDR1 SGHRS, CDR2 YFSETQ. The CDR3 spans 16 residues. V gave up 4 bases and J gave up 5 bases; unmatched junction bases: 10.

The chain uses TRBV5-3 and TRBJ1-1; 9 bases are a match to TRBD1. TRBV5-3 falls under the ORF class, with uncertain function. CDR3 length equals 15 residues. The ends lost 3 bases at V and 1 base at J; junction bases unmatched: 4. This chain's CDR3 is CARSSNRGQNTEAFF. The CDR3 nucleotides are TGTGCCAGAAGCTCTAACAGGGGGCAGAACACTGAAGCTTTCTTT.

CDR3 residues: CASSSIGGLGTDTQYF. The CDR3 DNA follows: TGTGCCAGCAGTTCAATAGGGGGCCTTGGCACAGATACGCAGTATTTT. This sequence joins TRBV28 and TRBJ2-3; 7 bases agree with TRBD1. Trimming took 4 bases from V and 1 from J; bases not matched to a gene: 8. There are 16 residues in the CDR3. From germline, CDR1 is MDHEN and CDR2 SYDVKM.

This clone was seen more than once but under ten times. The genes are TRBV7-2 and TRBJ2-7; D not resolved. The germline gives CDR1 SGHTA, CDR2 FQGNSA. With 6 bases removed from V and 2 bases from J, the gap between germline ends came to 11 bases. The CDR3 runs 13 residues. The CDR3 DNA reads TGTGCCAGCAGTCCCGTGCCGACCTACGAGCAGTACTTC. It translates to CASSPVPTYEQYF.

The rearrangement uses TRBV5-6 and TRBJ2-1, with D hard to call. The CDR3 consists of 15 residues. Germline V gives CDR1 SGHDT, CDR2 YYEEEE. Trimming left V 1 base short and J 0 bases short, with 8 bases between. The CDR3 is CASSLKTISYNEQFF. CDR3 DNA sequence: TGTGCCAGCAGCTTGAAGACGATCTCCTACAATGAGCAGTTCTTC.

This clone has more than one count but fewer than ten. The gene calls are TRBV9 and TRBJ2-2; no reliable D call. Germline CDR1 reads SGDLS; CDR2 reads YYNGEE. The CDR3 covers 15 residues. V was shortened by 2 bases and J by 0 bases, with 8 bases between the two germline ends. The CDR3 DNA reads TGTGCCAGCAGCGTGACGCCGGCGAACACCGGGGAGCTGTTTTTT. This encodes CASSVTPANTGELFF.

J is TRBJ1-3 and V is TRBV10-3, with a possible D match to TRBD1 (6 bases). Looked up from germline, CDR1 is ENHRY and CDR2 is SYGVKD. The V end was cut by 10 bases, the J end by 8 bases, with 18 bases between. CDR3 length: 13 residues. The CDR3 DNA reads as TGTGCCACCACTGGGGACATCTCCCACACCATATATTTT. Translating it yields CATTGDISHTIYF.

This clone was detected ten times or more. The rearrangement uses TRBV5-6 and TRBJ2-3; 7 bases map to TRBD2. This CDR3 comprises 14 residues. Germline lookup yields CDR1 SGHDT and CDR2 YYEEEE. V dropped 4 bases and J dropped 5; count of bases not matched to a gene: 7. The CDR3 DNA follows: TGTGCCAGCAGCCAACGGGCGGGGGAAGATACGCAGTATTTT. Encoded protein: CASSQRAGEDTQYF. Full variable domain (remainder filled in from reference TRBV5-6 and TRBJ2-3): DAGVTQSPTHLIKTRGQQVTLRCSPKSGHDTVSWYQQALGQGPQFIFQYYEEEERQRGNFPDRFSGHQFPNYSSELNVNALLLGDSALYLCASSQRAGEDTQYFGPGTRLTVL.

The chain recombines TRBV5-1 with TRBJ2-5; the D gene could be TRBD1 or TRBD2 (5 bases each). The germline V gene encodes CDR1 SGHRS and CDR2 YFSETQ. V lost 0 bases and J 5 bases, leaving 11 bases between the germline ends. CDR3 size: 14 residues. The CDR3 region is CASSLGGERETQYF. The CDR3 DNA sequence: TGCGCCAGCAGCTTGGGAGGGGAGCGGGAGACCCAGTACTTC.

This clone was recorded a few times. The V gene is TRBV6-1, the J gene TRBJ2-1; D not certain. V lost 3 bases and J 4 bases, leaving 13 bases between the germline ends. Germline-derived CDR1 and CDR2 are MNHNS and SASEGT. The CDR3 contains 15 residues. As DNA, the CDR3 is TGTGCCAGCAGTGAGGGATCGTCCGTGTACAATGAGCAGTTCTTC. This gives the protein CASSEGSSVYNEQFF.

Remarks on this clone: The same CDR3 can be traced to other DNA sequences in this sample. The chain combines TRBV6-5 with TRBJ2-5; the D is unclear. Germline values: CDR1 MNHEY, CDR2 SVGAGI. The length of the CDR3 is 12 residues. V gave up 4 bases and J gave up 5 bases, with 8 bases separating them. CDR3 coding DNA: TGTGCCAGCAGTTCACCTCGGGAGACCCAGTACTTC. Its protein product is CASSSPRETQYF.

CDR3 amino acids: CASSLAGTGPEKLFF. The CDR3 DNA sequence: TGCGCCAGCAGCTTGGCGGGGACGGGACCTGAAAAACTGTTTTTT. This sequence joins TRBV5-1 and TRBJ1-4; perhaps TRBD1 as D (5 bases). Germline V gives CDR1 SGHRS, CDR2 YFSETQ. This CDR3 contains 15 residues. V gave up 0 bases and J gave up 7 bases, with 13 bases separating them.

The chain carries TRBV4-1 and TRBJ1-2; D remains ambiguous. V shed 1 base and J shed 0 bases, with 12 bases lying between them. CDR1 and CDR2 from the germline V gene are MGHRA and YSYEKL. This CDR3 region has 16 residues. This CDR3 reads CASSQVDTAANYGYTF. The CDR3 DNA is TGCGCCAGCAGCCAAGTCGATACCGCAGCTAACTATGGCTACACCTTC.

This clone was counted ten times or more. The rearrangement joins TRBV28 to TRBJ2-7, with D unresolved. The CDR3 is 15 amino acids. Germline values: CDR1 MDHEN, CDR2 SYDVKM. The V end lost 3 bases, the J end lost 0 bases, and 12 bases lay between the germline ends. CDR3 sequence (DNA): TGTGCCAGCAGTTTCCAAGGATTAAACTCCTACGAGCAGTACTTC. This gives the protein CASSFQGLNSYEQYF. Variable domain in full (rest from reference TRBV28 and TRBJ2-7): DVKVTQSSRYLVKRTGEKVFLECVQDMDHENMFWYRQDPGLGLRLIYFSYDVKMKEKGDIPEGYSVSREKKERFSLILESASTNQTSMYLCASSFQGLNSYEQYFGPGTRLTVT.

This clone was detected a few times. The V call is TRBV5-6, the J call TRBJ1-2, with 8 bases fitting TRBD1. CDR3 size: 16 residues. V gave up 0 bases and J gave up 2 bases; unmatched junction bases: 6. CDR1 is SGHDT, CDR2 YYEEEE, per germline. CDR3 region: CASSLGLDRENYGYTF. The CDR3 DNA reads as TGTGCCAGCAGCTTGGGGTTGGACAGGGAAAACTATGGCTACACCTTC.

V is TRBV6-5 and J is TRBJ1-1; TRBD1 agrees at 11 bases. The ends lost 6 bases at V and 3 bases at J; junction bases unmatched: 3. The CDR3 loop spans 14 amino acids. Germline CDR1 is MNHEY and CDR2 is SVGAGI. CDR3 residues: CASRGGQGDTEAFF. The CDR3 region has the DNA TGTGCCAGCAGGGGGGGACAGGGGGACACTGAAGCTTTCTTT.

The genes are TRBV7-2 and TRBJ2-2; D not certain. The CDR3 totals 16 residues. Trimming cost V 1 base and J 2 bases, with 11 bases left between them. Germline assignment: CDR1 SGHTA and CDR2 FQGNSA. CDR3 protein: CASSLVVGSNTGELFF. The CDR3 DNA reads as TGTGCCAGCAGCTTAGTAGTAGGCAGCAACACCGGGGAGCTGTTTTTT.